The clone carrying this T cell receptor beta chain was picked up one time. Antigen specificity is unknown. As to treatment: 15 to 20 received Ad26.COV2.S at low or high dose, single or two shots; 5 received placebo; per-sample allocation not given. All samples were drawn on day 63, counting from the first vaccine or placebo injection. The sample is drawn from a study of Ad26.COV2.S vaccination and SARS-CoV-2 variants. About the study: Enrolled in COV1001, the donor was in the Ad26.COV2.S trial arm, which received the vaccine. General observations from the study: Higher spike-specific TCR breadth was found in vaccine recipients than in placebo recipients. Once vaccination had occurred, spike-specific CD8+ and CD4+ T cell responses reportedly showed substantial breadth.

The junction had 5 bases not matched to a gene; V was cut back by 1 base and J by 3 bases. CDR1 and CDR2 from the germline V gene are SGDLS and YYNGEE. The CDR3 covers 16 residues. The data were produced by immunoSEQ multiplex PCR, yet TCRdb's version contains in-frame clones alone and is incomplete. Found here are hundreds of thousands of clones, approximately 92% of them singletons; the top ten hold 2.5% to 3%. The sample in question was peripheral blood, obtained in a trial of Ad26.COV2.S vaccine versus placebo. The TCR sequence derives from a person aged 18-65 years who received the Ad26.COV2.S COVID-19 vaccine or a placebo. The rearrangement uses TRBV9 and TRBJ2-2; 8 bases are shared with TRBD2. The CDR3 DNA is TGTGCCAGCAGCGTACCCCTTAGCGGGGACACCGGGGAGCTGTTTTTT. The encoded protein is CASSVPLSGDTGELFF.